This T cell receptor beta chain was sequenced in a study of post-analysis software for immune sequencing data (dated by TCRdb to 2013 to 2016). In terms of the full investigation: Disease courses on record covered relapsing-remitting, secondary progressive and progressive-relapsing multiple sclerosis, though some patients had no subtype annotation. The patient repertoires were set against around ten previously published healthy control repertoires from donors whose ages ranged from roughly 6 to 25 years. A subset of samples was prepared in parallel using single-end sample barcoding, then pooled and co-amplified after Illumina adapter ligation. What the work shows at the level of the full study, not this receptor alone: The multiple sclerosis patient group was slightly younger than the control group. Direct clustering with F measure revealed strong co-clustering of samples prepared in the same batch, which led to a batch-effect correction. Significantly lower normalized Chao1 diversity was found in multiple sclerosis patients than in controls, suggesting substantial peripheral T-cell clonal expansion. Significantly higher frequencies in patients than in controls were found for roughly 5 TRBV segments, including TRBV5-6, TRBV5-1 and TRBV20-1.

Library preparation employed PCR. These reads were obtained on an Illumina HiSeq 2500. To reduce PCR and sequencing biases, unique molecular identifiers were incorporated into the TCR beta cDNA libraries. Roughly 0.5 million cDNA molecules were obtained per 1 to 10 million input T cells, so each molecule approximated one T cell. The same protocol used for the earlier healthy control dataset was applied to prepare and sequence the patient libraries. Within a given batch, samples were prepared together, multiplexed and sequenced on the same HiSeq lane. The authors' analysis ran thus. Raw barcoded reads were processed with MIGEC, discarding single-read molecular identifier groups before consensus assembly and CDR3 extraction. VDJtools was used for post-analysis of the clonotype tables, with diversity normalized by down-sampling every dataset to the smallest sample size. In repertoire overlap clustering, CDR3 amino acid sequences, but not nucleotide sequences, were matched to correct batch-related cross-sample contamination. TCRdb reprocessing: public reads trimmed at Q25 with fastp, clones called with MiXCR, in-frame beta chains kept. Every entry covers one CDR3 protein and lists the most common genes and DNA from its rows. The V and J calls here are based on TCRdb, not the publication. Here the sample has some 450,000 distinct CDR3 sequences; 40% to 55% occur a single time. The ten largest clones take up around 10% of the sample.

The CDR3 runs 17 residues from the cysteine to the phenylalanine. The retained sequence is limited to the CDR3, 51 bases, with the frame set at the first base. As encoded in the germline V gene (reference sequence), CDR1 is DFQATT while CDR2 is SNEGSKA. To demonstrate the VDJtools post-analysis software, TCR beta repertoires were profiled from the peripheral blood of roughly 14 young patients with multiple sclerosis. The patients with multiple sclerosis were children and adolescents between about 6 and 17 years of age. A word on this clonotype: Its antigen remains undetermined. One junction end disagrees with the germline gene, perhaps due to a read error.

Rearrangement joined TRBV20-1 to TRBJ1-5; TRBD1 is possibly the D segment (6 matching bases). Source material: blood. The receptor was derived from a girl under 18 with multiple sclerosis. Here the CDR3 is given as CSAGDLRLAGADQPQHF. In nucleotides, the sequence is TGCAGTGCTGGAGATCTCCGCTTGGCAGGGGCGGATCAGCCCCAGCATTTT.